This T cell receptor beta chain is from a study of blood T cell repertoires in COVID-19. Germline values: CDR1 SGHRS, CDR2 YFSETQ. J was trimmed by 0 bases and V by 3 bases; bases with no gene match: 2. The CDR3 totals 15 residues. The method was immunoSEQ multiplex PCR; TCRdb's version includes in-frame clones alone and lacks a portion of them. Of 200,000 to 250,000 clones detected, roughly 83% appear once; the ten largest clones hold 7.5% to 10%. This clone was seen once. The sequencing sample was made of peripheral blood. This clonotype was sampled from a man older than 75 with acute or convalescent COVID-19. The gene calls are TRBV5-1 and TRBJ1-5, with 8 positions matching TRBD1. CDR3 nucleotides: TGCGCCAGCAGCTACAGGGGGGATAGCAATCAGCCCCAGCATTTT. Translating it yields CASSYRGDSNQPQHF.